Presented here are 2 T cell receptor beta chains from one specimen sequenced in a study of shared clonotypes between healthy human individuals. The table came from immunoSEQ multiplex PCR; TCRdb's copy has only in-frame clones and leaves some out. The sample consists of about 1 million clones, about 77% of them appearing once. Material for sequencing was memory CD4+ T cells sorted from blood. Subset: CD45RA-negative fraction. All receptors derive from a man aged 18 to 30 in good health.

The chain joins TRBV9 to TRBJ2-1; a possible D gene is TRBD2 (5 bases). This CDR3 region has 15 residues. V was pared by 3 bases and J by 1 base, with 11 bases between. Germline values: CDR1 SGDLS, CDR2 YYNGEE. The CDR3 region has the DNA TGTGCCAGCAGCGAGCGGCCAACTTCCTACAATGAGCAGTTCTTC. This translates into CASSERPTSYNEQFF.

The chain joins TRBV30 to TRBJ2-1; no clear D gene. Germline V lookup: CDR1 GTSNPN, CDR2 SVGIG (reference sequence). The CDR3 runs to 17 residues. The V and J ends lost 0 bases and 0 bases respectively, with 15 bases between them. The CDR3: CAWSVFGRLSSYNEQFF. CDR3 in DNA: TGTGCCTGGAGTGTATTCGGCCGACTGAGCTCCTACAATGAGCAGTTCTTC.